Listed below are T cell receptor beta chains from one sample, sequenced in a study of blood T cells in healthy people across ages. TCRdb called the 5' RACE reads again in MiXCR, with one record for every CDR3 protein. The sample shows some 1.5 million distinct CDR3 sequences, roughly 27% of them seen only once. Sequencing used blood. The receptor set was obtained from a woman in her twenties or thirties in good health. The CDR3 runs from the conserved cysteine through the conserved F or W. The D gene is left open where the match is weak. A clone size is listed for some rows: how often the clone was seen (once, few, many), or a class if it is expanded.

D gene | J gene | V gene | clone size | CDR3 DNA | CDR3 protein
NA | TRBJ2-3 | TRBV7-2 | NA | TGTGCCAGCAGCTTAATCCGGGCCGATACGCAGTATTTT | CASSLIRADTQYF
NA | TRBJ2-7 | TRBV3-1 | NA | TGTGCCAGCAGCCAACTGACAGGATCCTACGAGCAGTACTTC | CASSQLTGSYEQYF
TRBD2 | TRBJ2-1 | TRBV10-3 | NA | TGTGCCATCAGTGAAGTAGCGGGCTACGATGAGCAGTTCTTC | CAISEVAGYDEQFF
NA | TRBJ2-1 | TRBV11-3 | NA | TGTGCCAGCAGCTCCCCCTCGAAGGAGTGGGGCAATGAGCAGTTCTTC | CASSSPSKEWGNEQFF
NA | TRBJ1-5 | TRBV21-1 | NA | TGTGCCAGCAGCAAAGTACAGGGGGGAGGCAATCAGCCCCAGCATTTT | CASSKVQGGGNQPQHF
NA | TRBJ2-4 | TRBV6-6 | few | TGTGCCAGCAGCTCCAGGGGAGGCAAAAACATTCAGTACTTC | CASSSRGGKNIQYF
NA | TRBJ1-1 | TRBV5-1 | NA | TGCGCCTCCGGTGACTTTTTGAACACTGAAGCTTTCTTT | CASGDFLNTEAFF
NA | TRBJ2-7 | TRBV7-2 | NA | TGTGCCAGCAGCCCCTACGGGACTCAGGACGAGCAGTACTTC | CASSPYGTQDEQYF
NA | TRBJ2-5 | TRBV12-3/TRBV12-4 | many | TGTGCCAGCAGTACCCTGGGGGCCCAAGAGACCCAGTACTTC | CASSTLGAQETQYF
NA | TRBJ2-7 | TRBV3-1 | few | TGTGCCAGCAGCCTGGATTGGACCAACTCCTACGAGCAGTACTTC | CASSLDWTNSYEQYF
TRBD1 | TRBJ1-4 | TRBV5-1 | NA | TGCGCCAGCAGCTCAGAGGGACAGGGAGGGGAAAAACTGTTTTTT | CASSSEGQGGEKLFF
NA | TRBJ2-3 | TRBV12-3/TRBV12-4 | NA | TGTGCCAGCAGTTCAGGGCGGGGAGCAGATATGCAGTATTTT | CASSSGRGADMQYF
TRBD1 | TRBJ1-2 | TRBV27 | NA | TGTGCCAGCAGTCCGCGACAGGGGGCAATAAACTATGGCTACACCTTC | CASSPRQGAINYGYTF
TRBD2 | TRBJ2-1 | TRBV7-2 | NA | TGTGCCAGCAGCCCTCAGATTGGACTAGCGGGTACTCTGAATGAGCAGTTCTTC | CASSPQIGLAGTLNEQFF
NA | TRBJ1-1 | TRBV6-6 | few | TGTGCCAGCAGGATCAAGGGACGGCTGAACACTGAAGCTTTCTTT | CASRIKGRLNTEAFF
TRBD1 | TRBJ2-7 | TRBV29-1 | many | TGCAGCGTCGACTCCGACAGGGACGAGCAGTACTTC | CSVDSDRDEQYF
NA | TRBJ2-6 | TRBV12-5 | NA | TGTGCTAGTGCCCCCGGGCAGCTCACTGGGGCCAACGTCCTGACTTTC | CASAPGQLTGANVLTF
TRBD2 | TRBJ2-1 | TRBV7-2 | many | TGTGCCAGCAGCTTAGAAGGTTATAGCGGGAGGGGGCAGTTCTTC | CASSLEGYSGRGQFF
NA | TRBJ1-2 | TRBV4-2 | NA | TGTGCCAGCAGCCAAGAGATCCTATTTGGCTACACCTTC | CASSQEILFGYTF
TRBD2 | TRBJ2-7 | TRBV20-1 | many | TGCAGTGCTAGCCCTCCTAGCGGGAGGGCCCGATACGAGCAGTACTTC | CSASPPSGRARYEQYF
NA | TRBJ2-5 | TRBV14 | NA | TGTGCCAGCAGCACCGCCGCAGAGACCCAGTACTTC | CASSTAAETQYF
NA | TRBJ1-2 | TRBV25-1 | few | TGTGCCAGCGATGCAGGGAGTTATGGCTACACCTTC | CASDAGSYGYTF
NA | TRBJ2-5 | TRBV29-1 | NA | TGCAGCCCTCGCTGGTCAGAGACCCAGTACTTC | CSPRWSETQYF